A selection of T cell receptor beta chains follows, all from one sample in a study of blood T cell repertoires in COVID-19. Produced via immunoSEQ multiplex PCR; TCRdb's table is partial and in-frame only. The repertoire has over 150,000 clones, approximately 85% of them found once; the top ten carry 0.63%. The sequenced material came from peripheral blood. These receptor sequences come from a man in his sixties with COVID-19, enrolled during active disease. Both conserved end residues are part of each CDR3. Fields, in order: J gene, clone size, V gene, CDR3 length, D gene, CDR3 DNA, CDR3 protein. The D gene is left open where the match is weak. Clone size is given for some rows only: seen once, a few or many times, or a class if the clone is expanded.

TRBJ1-5,-,TRBV24-1,20,TRBD1,TGTGCCACCAGTGATTTAAATTGGCCCGGGACAGTGGGGAAAGATCAGCCCCAGCATTTT,CATSDLNWPGTVGKDQPQHF
TRBJ2-1,-,TRBV6-5,15,TRBD1,TGTGCCAGCAGCCTCCGGGACAGGGGGCTCAATGAGCAGTTCTTC,CASSLRDRGLNEQFF
TRBJ2-7,-,TRBV7-2,13,-,TGTGCCAGCAGCAAAGGGACTTCCTACGAGCAGTACTTC,CASSKGTSYEQYF
TRBJ1-5,-,TRBV12-3/TRBV12-4,12,-,TGTGCCAGCTGCAGGGGTGGTCAGCCCCAGCATTTT,CASCRGGQPQHF
TRBJ1-6,once,TRBV19,15,TRBD1,TGTGCCAGTAGTACCTGGGACAGGTATAATTCACCCCTCCACTTT,CASSTWDRYNSPLHF
TRBJ1-2,few,TRBV5-5,14,-,TGTGCCAGCAGCTTGTTGGAGGCAAACTATGGCTACACCTTC,CASSLLEANYGYTF
TRBJ1-1,-,TRBV19,15,TRBD1,TGTGCCAGTAGTATAGTCCCCAGGGGGTCCACTGAAGCTTTCTTT,CASSIVPRGSTEAFF
TRBJ2-7,once,TRBV6-5,15,TRBD1,TGTGCCAGCAGGACGCCCGGGACAGGGGCTCACGAGCAGTACTTC,CASRTPGTGAHEQYF
TRBJ2-7,-,TRBV18,18,-,TGTGCCAGCTCGCAAACCGGGGTTTACGCAGGCTTTTCCTACGAGCAGTACTTC,CASSQTGVYAGFSYEQYF
TRBJ1-2,-,TRBV5-6,17,-,TGTGCCAGCAGCTTGGCCCTCGAACAGATAGTAAACTATGGCTACACCTTC,CASSLALEQIVNYGYTF
TRBJ1-1,-,TRBV20-1,11,-,TGCAGTGCTAAACTGTCTCTATTAGCTTTCTTT,CSAKLSLLAFF